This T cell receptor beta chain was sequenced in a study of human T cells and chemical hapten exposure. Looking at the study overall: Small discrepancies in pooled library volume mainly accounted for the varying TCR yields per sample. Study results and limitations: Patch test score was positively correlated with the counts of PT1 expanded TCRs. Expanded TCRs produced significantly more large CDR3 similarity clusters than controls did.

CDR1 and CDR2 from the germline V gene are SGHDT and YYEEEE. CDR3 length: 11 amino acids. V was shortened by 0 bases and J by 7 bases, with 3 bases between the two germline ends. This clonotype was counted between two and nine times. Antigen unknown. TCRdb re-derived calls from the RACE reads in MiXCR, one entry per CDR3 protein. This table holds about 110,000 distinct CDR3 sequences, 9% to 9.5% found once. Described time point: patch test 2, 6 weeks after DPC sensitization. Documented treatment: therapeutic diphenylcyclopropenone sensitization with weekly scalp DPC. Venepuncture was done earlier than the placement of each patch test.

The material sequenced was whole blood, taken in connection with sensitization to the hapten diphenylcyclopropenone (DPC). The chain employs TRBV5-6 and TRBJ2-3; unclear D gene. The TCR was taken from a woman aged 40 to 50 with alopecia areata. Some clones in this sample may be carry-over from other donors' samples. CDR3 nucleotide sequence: TGTGCCAGCAGCTTGGGAAATACGCAGTATTTT. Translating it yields CASSLGNTQYF.